The 17 T cell receptor beta chains below come from one sample, sequenced in a study of cytomegalovirus exposure and HLA in healthy donors. It was with 60 Vbeta and 13 Jbeta primers that the PCR ran. The assay was immunoSEQ multiplex PCR, and TCRdb's table has in-frame clones only and misses some. The table lists more than 110,000 clones, around 79% of them singletons. Input material: PBMCs. The receptors here all came from a woman aged 50 to 60 in good health and CMV-seropositive.

The chain carries TRBV7-3 and TRBJ2-1; D is possibly TRBD1 (6 bases). Germline V gene sequence: CDR1 SGHTA, CDR2 FQGTGA. This CDR3 is built from 15 residues. Trimming removed 2 bases from V and 5 bases from J, with 13 bases in between. CDR3 amino acids: CASSLQPGADNEQFF. Written as DNA, the CDR3 is TGTGCCAGCAGCTTACAGCCAGGGGCCGACAATGAGCAGTTCTTC.

This clone was seen a few times. V gene TRBV11-2 combines with J gene TRBJ1-1; TRBD1 aligns across 8 bases. This CDR3 has 15 amino acids. Trimming cost V 5 bases and J 4 bases; bases outside gene matches: 9. Germline CDR1 and CDR2: SGHAT and FQNNGV. In nucleotides, the CDR3 is TGTGCCAGCAGCGATGACAGGGGAGGGGGCACTGAAGCTTTCTTT. Translated, it gives CASSDDRGGGTEAFF.

V gene TRBV28 combines with J gene TRBJ2-1, with 8 bases aligning to TRBD2. The junction had 10 bases not matched to a gene; V was cut back by 6 bases and J by 15 bases. The CDR3 has 12 residues. Germline loops: CDR1 MDHEN, CDR2 SYDVKM. The CDR3 is CASRPGTSRWFF. The DNA of the CDR3 is TGTGCCAGCAGACCCGGGACTAGTCGGTGGTTCTTC. Full variable domain (outside the CDR3, taken from reference TRBV28 and TRBJ2-1): DVKVTQSSRYLVKRTGEKVFLECVQDMDHENMFWYRQDPGLGLRLIYFSYDVKMKEKGDIPEGYSVSREKKERFSLILESASTNQTSMYLCASRPGTSRWFFGPGTRLTVL.

The genes are TRBV7-2 and TRBJ2-3; TRBD2 matches 14 bases. The V and J ends lost 4 bases and 4 bases, in that order; junction bases with no gene match: 1. The CDR3 consists of 15 residues. Germline lookup yields CDR1 SGHTA and CDR2 FQGNSA. The CDR3 is CASSSTSGGADTQYF. The CDR3 DNA reads TGTGCCAGCAGCTCGACTAGCGGGGGGGCAGATACGCAGTATTTT.

The rearrangement links TRBV18 to TRBJ2-7, with D possibly being TRBD1 (6 bases). The germline V gene encodes CDR1 KGHSH and CDR2 LQKENI. V lost 2 bases, J lost 7 bases, and 15 bases lay in between. CDR3 size: 14 residues. In DNA form, the CDR3 reads TGTGCCAGCTCACCAAGGGACACACCCTGGGAGCAGTACTTC. It encodes CASSPRDTPWEQYF.

This clone came up a few times. This CDR3 is CASSPAAGSGQPQHF. The CDR3 DNA reads TGTGCCAGCAGCCCGGCGGCAGGGTCCGGTCAGCCCCAGCATTTT. The J gene is TRBJ1-5, the V gene TRBV9; D might be TRBD1 (5 bases). CDR1 is SGDLS, CDR2 YYNGEE, per germline. The CDR3 has 15 residues. V was trimmed by 4 bases and J by 6 bases, leaving 17 bases between them.

This chain joins TRBV6-1 and TRBJ1-2; D is unresolved. This CDR3 has 12 residues. The V gene's germline CDR1 is MNHNS and CDR2 SASEGT. The V end lost 2 bases, the J end lost 8 bases, and 9 bases lay between the germline ends. In DNA, the CDR3 is TGTGCCAGCAGTGAACCCCTGAGGGGCTACACCTTC. Amino acids: CASSEPLRGYTF.

The chain combines TRBV18 with TRBJ1-2; no firm D call. Germline values: CDR1 KGHSH, CDR2 LQKENI. The V end was cut by 8 bases, the J end by 4 bases, with 14 bases between. The CDR3 totals 13 residues. CDR3 loop: CASQSGGGYGYTF. As DNA, the CDR3 is TGTGCCAGCCAGTCGGGAGGAGGCTATGGCTACACCTTC. Together with reference TRBV18 and TRBJ1-2, the CDR3 gives the full variable domain: NAGVMQNPRHLVRRRGQEARLRCSPMKGHSHVYWYRQLPEEGLKFMVYLQKENIIDESGMPKERFSAEFPKEGPSILRIQQVVRGDSAAYFCASQSGGGYGYTFGSGTRLTVV.

V is TRBV7-8 and J is TRBJ2-1; a weak D match, TRBD1 (5 bases). The germline gives CDR1 SGHVS, CDR2 FQNEAQ. V was pared by 1 base and J by 0 bases, with 13 bases between. The CDR3 runs 17 residues. CDR3 protein: CASSLGVPGLSYNEQFF. The CDR3, as DNA: TGTGCCAGCAGCTTAGGGGTTCCAGGGCTCTCCTACAATGAGCAGTTCTTC.

This chain uses TRBV19 with TRBJ1-5, with D uncertain. The CDR3 consists of 13 residues. Deletions cut 9 bases from V and 1 base from J, with 10 bases between. The germline V gene has CDR1 LNHDA and CDR2 SQIVND (reference sequence). The CDR3 loop reads CASQRMSNQPQHF. The CDR3 DNA follows: TGTGCCAGCCAGCGTATGAGCAATCAGCCCCAGCATTTT.

The chain recombines TRBV6-8 with TRBJ2-5, with a tentative D call TRBD2 (6 bases). Matching the DNA end better, TRBJ2-7 makes the J call doubtful. The CDR3 length is 13 residues. Germline V lookup: CDR1 MNHGY, CDR2 SAAAGT. The CDR3 sequence is CASSRTIRSEQYF. Written as DNA, the CDR3 is TGTGCCAGCAGTCGGACTATTCGGAGCGAGCAGTACTTC.

This clone was counted a few times. V usage is TRBV7-8 and J usage is TRBJ1-2, with 7 bases that match TRBD1. Germline trimming cut 1 base from V and 4 bases from J; bases unmatched to any gene: 3. The germline gives CDR1 SGHVS, CDR2 FQNEAQ. The CDR3 loop spans 14 amino acids. The DNA for the CDR3 is TGTGCCAGCAGCTTAGAACGGACAGGCTATGGCTACACCTTC. This encodes CASSLERTGYGYTF. Drawing the rest from reference TRBV7-8 and TRBJ1-2, the complete variable domain is GAGVSQSPRYKVAKRGQDVALRCDPISGHVSLFWYQQALGQGPEFLTYFQNEAQLDKSGLPSDRFFAERPEGSVSTLKIQRTQQEDSAVYLCASSLERTGYGYTFGSGTRLTVV.

This rearrangement joins TRBV27 to TRBJ2-4; 8 bases align to TRBD2. CDR3 length: 17 residues. V shed 3 bases and J 0 bases; nucleotides not matched to a gene: 7. The germline gives CDR1 MNHEY, CDR2 SMNVEV (reference sequence). DNA of the CDR3: TGTGCCAGCAGTTTGAGGGGCGGGGGGATAGCCAAAAACATTCAGTACTTC. Translated: CASSLRGGGIAKNIQYF.

The chain joins TRBV10-3 to TRBJ1-1; no definite D call. CDR3 length: 13 amino acids. Per germline, CDR1 ENHRY and CDR2 SYGVKD. With 10 bases removed from V and 2 bases from J, the gap between germline ends came to 14 bases. This chain's CDR3 is CATVREPNTEAFF. The CDR3 DNA reads as TGTGCCACCGTCCGAGAGCCCAACACTGAAGCTTTCTTT.

About this clone: A read error may produce the germline difference seen at one junction end. The chain recombines TRBV7-7 with TRBJ2-5, with 11 bases lining up with TRBD2. The CDR3 length is 15 residues. Germline V gives CDR1 SSHAT, CDR2 FNYEAQ (reference sequence). CDR3 sequence reads: CASSLLAGAQETQYF. The CDR3 DNA reads TGTGCTAGCAGCTTACTAGCGGGGGCCCAAGAGACCCAGTACTTC.

The chain carries TRBV2 and TRBJ2-5, with D perhaps matching TRBD2 (6 bases). This CDR3 is built from 14 residues. V lost 7 bases to trimming and J lost 5 bases, with 17 bases between them. Germline lookup yields CDR1 SNHLY and CDR2 FYNNEI. The CDR3 nucleotides read TGTGCCAGCACTGCGGGGCCAGGGTCGGAGACCCAGTACTTC. As protein: CASTAGPGSETQYF.

The genes are TRBV6-5 and TRBJ2-5; D may be TRBD1 (6 bases). Germline loops: CDR1 MNHEY, CDR2 SVGAGI. V was clipped by 4 bases and J by 11 bases, with 20 bases between them. The CDR3 has 14 residues. CDR3 bases: TGTGCCAGCAGTTTAGGTGTGGGGGCTGGGGAGCAGTACTTC. Translating gives CASSLGVGAGEQYF.